Listed here are 14 T cell receptor beta chains from one sample, sequenced in a study of tumor-infiltrating lymphocytes in primary liver carcinoma. With around 520 ng total RNA as template and a constant-region primer, TCR beta cDNA was made. A slightly modified ARM-PCR protocol with three nested multiplex PCR rounds produced these TCR beta libraries. For around 9 cycles apiece, the opening two PCR rounds ran with TRBV1-TRBV30 forward primers and a C-beta reverse primer. From the multiplex PCR reads, TCRdb called clonotypes with MiXCR, one entry per CDR3 protein. Of 180,000 or so distinct CDR3 sequences in the sample, less than 65% were seen once. The researchers obtained blood RNA from unsorted whole blood and also extracted germline DNA. The specimen sequenced was peripheral blood. Every receptor here comes from a man aged 40-49 years with primary liver carcinoma and hepatitis B virus infection.

As to this clonotype: Its ends do not fully match the called genes, so a read error is possible. The chain's CDR3 is CANSPPPEVRKDFQEAQYF. The CDR3 DNA reads as TGTGCTAACAGCCCGCCCCCGGAGGTCAGGAAGGACTTCCAAGAGGCCCAGTACTTC. The chain is built from TRBV11-1 and TRBJ2-5; a possible D gene is TRBD2 (5 bases). The CDR3 has 19 amino acids. Looked up from germline, CDR1 is SGHAT and CDR2 is FQDESV (reference sequence).

This chain joins TRBV4-2 and TRBJ2-5; TRBD2 is a possible D gene (5 bases). The V gene's germline CDR1 is LGHNA and CDR2 YNFKEQ. The CDR3 runs to 14 residues. V was clipped by 2 bases and J by 4 bases, with 11 bases between them. DNA for the CDR3: TGTGCCAGCAGCCAATCTAGCACCTCAGAGACCCAGTACTTC. It codes for CASSQSSTSETQYF.

This clonotype has at least ten counts. The chain uses TRBV11-2 and TRBJ2-7, with 11 bases matching TRBD2. CDR1 and CDR2 from the germline V gene are SGHAT and FQNNGV. This CDR3 has 15 residues. V lost 5 bases and J lost 4; bases outside the gene matches: 7. CDR3 coding DNA: TGTGCCAGCAGCCCTAGGACTAGCGGGTGGTACGAGCAGTACTTC. This codes for CASSPRTSGWYEQYF.

This clonotype was found a few times. V is TRBV7-9 and J is TRBJ2-5, with 9 bases matching TRBD1. This CDR3 has 14 residues. Losses at the gene ends were 5 bases for V and 4 bases for J; bases not matched to a gene: 5. Looked up from germline, CDR1 is SEHNR and CDR2 is FQNEAQ (reference sequence). The CDR3 DNA follows: TGTGCCAGCAGCCTGCGGACAGGGGCAGAGACCCAGTACTTC. This translates into CASSLRTGAETQYF.

This chain uses TRBV6-6 with TRBJ2-7, with D maybe TRBD2 (6 bases). Trimming pared 4 bases from V and 1 base from J, leaving 17 bases between. The CDR3 contains 16 residues. CDR1 and CDR2 from the germline V gene are MNHNY and SVGAGI (reference sequence). CDR3 region: CASSSMEGQGSYEQYF. In DNA, the CDR3 is TGTGCCAGCAGTTCCATGGAGGGGCAAGGGTCCTACGAGCAGTACTTC.

A word on this clonotype: Germline is not matched at one junction end, which may reflect a read error. The chain carries TRBV11-1 and TRBJ2-5, with 7 nucleotides matching TRBD2. The CDR3 is made up of 15 amino acids. Germline V gives CDR1 SGHAT, CDR2 FQDESV (reference sequence). Written as DNA, the CDR3 is TGTGCCAGCAGCTCGGGACTATCGGGAGGAGAGACCCAGCACTTC. Protein product: CASSSGLSGGETQHF.

A word on this clonotype: A read error may produce the germline difference seen at one junction end. The genes are TRBV12-3 or TRBV12-4 and TRBJ2-7; 7 nucleotides align to TRBD1. This CDR3 comprises 12 residues. DNA for the CDR3: TGTGCCAACAGTGGGACAGCCTACGAGCAGTACTTC. Translated, it gives CANSGTAYEQYF.

The chain carries TRBV28 and TRBJ2-7, with D possibly called TRBD1 or TRBD2 (5 bases each). V was shortened by 6 bases and J by 1 base, with 16 bases between the two germline ends. The CDR3 length is 15 residues. Germline V gives CDR1 MDHEN, CDR2 SYDVKM. Here the CDR3 reads CASSLRTGPSYEQYF. CDR3 sequence (DNA): TGTGCCAGCAGCTTAAGGACGGGACCTTCCTACGAGCAGTACTTC.

The genes are TRBV11-2 and TRBJ2-1; 8 nucleotides line up with TRBD2. The CDR3 runs 14 residues. Germline loops: CDR1 SGHAT, CDR2 FQNNGV. Trimming took 9 bases from V and 15 from J; bases not matched to a gene: 19. CDR3 in amino acids: CASSLLSGVALRFF. The CDR3 DNA sequence: TGTGCCAGTAGCCTACTTAGCGGGGTGGCTCTTCGGTTCTTC.

This clonotype was counted a few times. Likely a read error: the CDR3 ends without its conserved phenylalanine or tryptophan. The V and J genes are TRBV6-5 and TRBJ2-2, with 16 bases lining up with TRBD2. V was clipped by 5 bases and J by 9 bases; unmatched bases: 9. CDR1 MNHEY and CDR2 SVGAGI come from the germline V gene. The CDR3 is 17 amino acids. The chain's CDR3 is CASSEGLAGGARRELFI. The CDR3 nucleotides are TGTGCCAGCAGTGAGGGACTAGCGGGAGGGGCGAGGCGGGAGCTGTTTATT.

This chain uses TRBV6-1 with TRBJ2-1, with 10 nucleotides matching TRBD2. Germline V gives CDR1 MNHNS, CDR2 SASEGT. The V segment lost 3 bases and the J segment 5 bases; nucleotides outside the gene matches: 7. The CDR3 is 16 residues long. CDR3 in DNA: TGTGCCAGCAGTGACCCTAGCGGGAGTTCTAACAATGAGCAGTTCTTC. Its translation is CASSDPSGSSNNEQFF.

Turning to this clonotype: This may come from a read error, since a much larger clone is one base off. V gene TRBV11-2 combines with J gene TRBJ2-1, with TRBD2 identical over 7 bases. Germline V lookup: CDR1 SGHAT, CDR2 FQNNGV. With V trimmed by 1 base and J by 14 bases, 8 bases remained unmatched. The CDR3 contains 13 residues. This CDR3 is CASSLAPLAGEFF. CDR3 bases: TGTGCCAGCAGCTTAGCCCCGTTGGCGGGGGAGTTCTTC.

Details on this clonotype: A much bigger clone sits one base away, suggesting this may be a read error. The chain is built from TRBV29-1 and TRBJ2-3; D may be TRBD2 (6 bases). CDR3 length equals 15 residues. Deletions cut 4 bases from V and 2 bases from J, with 16 bases between. Germline CDR1 is SQVTM and CDR2 is ANQGSEA. The CDR3 sequence: CSVGLEGRTTDTQYF. CDR3 in DNA: TGCAGCGTTGGGCTCGAAGGGAGGACCACAGATACGCAGTATTTT.

This clonotype was counted a few times. The rearrangement uses TRBV6-5 and TRBJ2-7, with D tentatively TRBD2 (5 bases). The germline V and J ends were trimmed by 4 bases and 3 bases, with 13 bases remaining between them. This CDR3 has 14 amino acids. From germline, CDR1 is MNHEY and CDR2 SVGAGI. CDR3 nucleotide sequence: TGTGCCAGCAGTTCCAACGGACTTCTCTACGAGCAGTACTTC. Translated: CASSSNGLLYEQYF.